This T cell receptor beta chain was retrieved from a study of siplizumab effects on memory and regulatory T cells. Using immunoSEQ multiplex PCR, the repertoire was profiled, and TCRdb retains in-frame clones only, with some absent. The data show some 62,000 clones, about 80% seen once. Germline V gene data show CDR1 as LGHNA and CDR2 as YNFKEQ. J was trimmed by 1 base and V by 2 bases; bases with no gene match: 5. The CDR3 is made up of 16 amino acids. Among a few donor pairs, the unstimulated naive, memory, effector memory and TEMRA subsets underwent sequencing. Sequenced: memory CD4+ T cells sorted from blood. The sequence came from a human donor in good health. The chain joins TRBV4-2 to TRBJ2-5; 9 nucleotides agree with TRBD2. The CDR3 DNA follows: TGTGCCAGCAGCCAAAATAGCGGGGGCACCCAAGAGACCCAGTACTTC. Encoded protein: CASSQNSGGTQETQYF.